This TCR beta chain was identified in a study of a mutant IDH1 vaccine in newly diagnosed glioma. Study overall: Either 4-6 weeks after radiotherapy alone or alongside temozolomide, vaccination was begun.

A word on this clone: Antigen unknown.

TCRdb keeps only in-frame clones here, not all; method: immunoSEQ multiplex PCR. Of over 50,000 clones in the sample, about 87% were seen once. Time point reported: week 5, during vaccination. What each vaccine dose contained was 300 ug of mutant IDH1 20-mer peptide, accompanied by topical imiquimod. Germline V gene data show CDR1 as LNHDA and CDR2 as SQIVND (reference sequence). This CDR3 is 14 amino acids long. Germline trimming cut 10 bases from V and 0 bases from J; bases unmatched to any gene: 8. The material was PBMCs, obtained from a glioma patient whose treatment included an IDH1 peptide vaccine. V is TRBV19 and J is TRBJ1-1; 7 nucleotides agree with TRBD1. The TCR sequence derives from a woman between 40 and 50 years old with glioma. The CDR3 protein is CATRLGTVNTEAFF. CDR3 coding DNA: TGTGCCACTCGATTGGGGACAGTGAACACTGAAGCTTTCTTT.